These T cell receptor beta chains were read from a single sample in a study of regulatory T cells in long-lasting Graves disease. TCRdb processed the multiplex PCR reads anew with MiXCR; each CDR3 protein has one entry. Among 450,000 to 600,000 distinct CDR3 sequences, approximately 12% were seen once, and the ten largest hold about 9.1%. This sample was shared with a second study, whose subject was T cells in Graves' hyperthyroidism and ophthalmopathy.

Sequenced material: peripheral blood mononuclear cells (PBMCs), taken at new diagnosis, from a patient treated with antithyroid drugs. The receptors here all came from a man younger than 40 with Graves disease. The CDR3 runs from the conserved cysteine through the conserved F or W. A D gene is named only where the DNA matches it firmly. Clone size is stated in some rows and not others, as once, few, many or a class when expanded.

j_gene | v_gene | d_gene | len | abundance | CDR3nt | CDR3aa
TRBJ2-7 | TRBV28 | . | 12 | many | TGTGCCAGCAGTTTACTGGGGTCCGAGCAGTACTTC | CASSLLGSEQYF
TRBJ2-7 | TRBV19 | . | 11 | few | TGTGCCAGTAGTATAGGAGTCGAGCAGTACTTC | CASSIGVEQYF
TRBJ1-2 | TRBV2 | TRBD1 | 18 | few | TGTGCCAGCAGTGAAGCCCCCCTCCAATCGGGGACAGTGCATGGCTACACCTTC | CASSEAPLQSGTVHGYTF
TRBJ1-5 | TRBV2 | TRBD1 | 13 | . | TGTGCCAGCGGCCAACAGGGGCGGCAGCCCCAGCATTTT | CASGQQGRQPQHF
TRBJ1-4 | TRBV30 | . | 14 | many | TGTGCCTGGAGTACTCAGCGGGTGTGGGAAAAACTGTTTTTT | CAWSTQRVWEKLFF
TRBJ1-2 | TRBV5-1 | . | 15 | many | TGCGCCAGCAGCACCAAGGGACAAGGAAACTATGGCTACACCTTC | CASSTKGQGNYGYTF
TRBJ2-2 | TRBV4-1 | . | 16 | . | TGCGCCAGCAGACCCGAGGGGCTACGGACCACCGGGGAGCTGTTTTTT | CASRPEGLRTTGELFF
TRBJ1-2 | TRBV7-8 | . | 12 | many | TGTGCCAGCAGCTTAGGGCAGTATGGCTACACCTTC | CASSLGQYGYTF
TRBJ1-3 | TRBV7-9 | . | 14 | . | TGTGCCAGCAGCTTCAGGGCGGCTGTAAACACCATATATTTT | CASSFRAAVNTIYF
TRBJ2-5 | TRBV27 | TRBD2 | 15 | many | TGTGCCAGCAGTTTTGGAGCGGGAGTTGGCGAGACCCAGTACTTC | CASSFGAGVGETQYF
TRBJ1-2 | TRBV28 | TRBD1 | 13 | many | TGTGCCAGCAGGACAGGGATTACTATAAGCTACACCTTC | CASRTGITISYTF
TRBJ2-1 | TRBV20-1 | TRBD2 | 15 | many | TGCAGTGCAAAAACGGGGCTAGCGGGAGATGATGAGCAGTTCTTC | CSAKTGLAGDDEQFF
TRBJ2-2 | TRBV28 | . | 22 | many | TGTGCCAGCAGTTTTAGGGGCGGAGGGACAGCATCTTCGGCGGGAGTCGTCGGGGAGCTGTTTTTT | CASSFRGGGTASSAGVVGELFF
TRBJ1-1 | TRBV30 | . | 14 | many | TGTGCCTGGAGTGTGGGGGGACTGGGGACTGAAGCTTTCTTT | CAWSVGGLGTEAFF
TRBJ1-1 | TRBV30 | . | 13 | . | TGTGCCTGGAGTGAAGACAGACACACTGAAGCTTTCTTT | CAWSEDRHTEAFF
TRBJ2-6 | TRBV2 | . | 15 | few | TGTGCCAGCAGTGAGTCAGCATCTGGGGCCAACGTCCTGACTTTC | CASSESASGANVLTF
TRBJ1-2 | TRBV5-1 | . | 13 | . | TGCGCCAGCAGCCCCTCCGACAGCTATGGCTACACCTTC | CASSPSDSYGYTF
TRBJ1-5 | TRBV3-1 | . | 12 | . | TGTGCCAGCAGCGAGGGGATCCAGCCCCAGCATTTT | CASSEGIQPQHF
TRBJ2-7 | TRBV20-1 | TRBD2 | 14 | many | TGCAGTGCTAGAGAGCGGGAGGGCCTCTACGAGCAGTACTTC | CSAREREGLYEQYF
TRBJ1-4 | TRBV19 | . | 12 | . | TGTGCCACCTACGGAGGGACTGTAAAACTGTTTTTT | CATYGGTVKLFF
TRBJ1-2 | TRBV27 | TRBD1 | 16 | . | TGTGCCAGCAGTTTTTGGGACAGGGGAATTCTAGACGGCTACACCTTC | CASSFWDRGILDGYTF
TRBJ2-7 | TRBV12-3/TRBV12-4 | . | 12 | many | TGTGCCAGCAGGGAGGGCGGTTTCGAGCAGTACTTC | CASREGGFEQYF
TRBJ1-4 | TRBV27 | . | 14 | many | TGTGCCAGCAGTAGGTCTGGGATAGCAGAAAAACTGTTTTTT | CASSRSGIAEKLFF
TRBJ2-1 | TRBV30 | . | 14 | many | TGTGCCTGGAGTTCACAGATCTTCGACAATGAGCAGTTCTTC | CAWSSQIFDNEQFF
TRBJ2-6 | TRBV7-2 | . | 18 | many | TGTGCCAGCAGCTTAAGTGGGCCGGGGCTGTTCGGGGCCAACGTCCTGACTTTC | CASSLSGPGLFGANVLTF
TRBJ1-3 | TRBV11-2 | . | 16 | . | TGTGCCAGCAGCTTAGCCCCCGGACAGCACGGAAACACCATATATTTT | CASSLAPGQHGNTIYF